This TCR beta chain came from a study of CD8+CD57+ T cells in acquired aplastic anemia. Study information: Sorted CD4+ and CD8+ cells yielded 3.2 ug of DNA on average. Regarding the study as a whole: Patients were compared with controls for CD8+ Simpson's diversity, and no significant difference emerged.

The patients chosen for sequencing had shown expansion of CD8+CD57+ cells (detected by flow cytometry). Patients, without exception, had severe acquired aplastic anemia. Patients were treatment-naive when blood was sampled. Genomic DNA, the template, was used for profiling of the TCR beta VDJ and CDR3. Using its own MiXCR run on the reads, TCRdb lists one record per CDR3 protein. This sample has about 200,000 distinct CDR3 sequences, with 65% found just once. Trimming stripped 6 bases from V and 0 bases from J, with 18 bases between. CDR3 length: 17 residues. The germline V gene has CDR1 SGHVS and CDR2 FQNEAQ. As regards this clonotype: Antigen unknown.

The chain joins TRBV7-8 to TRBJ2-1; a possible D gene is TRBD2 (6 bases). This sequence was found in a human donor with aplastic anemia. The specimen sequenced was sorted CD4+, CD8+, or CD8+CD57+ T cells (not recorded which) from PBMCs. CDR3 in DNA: TGTGCCAGCAGAACCGGGGCGGGACGCGGCTCCTACAATGAGCAGTTCTTC. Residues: CASRTGAGRGSYNEQFF.